This is a list of T cell receptor beta chains from one sample in a study of blood T cell repertoires in COVID-19. Using immunoSEQ multiplex PCR, the repertoire was profiled, and TCRdb retains in-frame clones only, with some absent. Of tens of thousands of clones detected, 70% to 90% appear once; the ten largest clones hold roughly 12%. The sample consisted of peripheral blood. The origin of the receptors is a human donor in a cohort sampled during active COVID-19. Both conserved end residues are part of each CDR3. D genes are given only for firm matches. Not every row has a clone size; where given, it reads once, few, many or a size class.

V gene,J gene,clone size,D gene,CDR3 DNA,CDR3 protein
TRBV29-1,TRBJ2-6,.,TRBD1,TGCAGCGTGGACAGGGGAGGGCCTGGGGCCAACGTCCTGACTTTC,CSVDRGGPGANVLTF
TRBV12-3/TRBV12-4,TRBJ1-1,.,.,TGTGCCAGCAGTAAAACAGGGAACACTGAAGCTTTCTTT,CASSKTGNTEAFF
TRBV5-4,TRBJ1-2,.,.,TGTGCCAGCAGCCACCGGGACTTAAACTATGGCTACACCTTC,CASSHRDLNYGYTF
TRBV5-4,TRBJ1-5,.,TRBD1,TGTGCCAGCAGCTTGGGGGGGACAGGGACGAATCAGCCCCAGCATTTT,CASSLGGTGTNQPQHF
TRBV4-1,TRBJ1-6,.,.,TGCGCCAGCAGCCAAGATCTTGATAACATCCCTTCCCTCCACTTT,CASSQDLDNIPSLHF
TRBV5-1,TRBJ1-2,.,TRBD1,TGCGCCAGCTCCGGGACAGGGGACCCCTATGGCTACACCTTC,CASSGTGDPYGYTF
TRBV7-2,TRBJ2-1,.,TRBD2,TGTGCCAGCAGCTTAGTGTCTAGCGGGATCTACAATGAGCAGTTCTTC,CASSLVSSGIYNEQFF
TRBV27,TRBJ1-3,.,.,TGTGCCAGCGGGTTCCAGGGCTCTGGAAACACCATATATTTT,CASGFQGSGNTIYF
TRBV7-2,TRBJ1-4,.,.,TGTGCCAGCGGTACGGGCAGGGCTAATGAAAAACTGTTTTTT,CASGTGRANEKLFF
TRBV9,TRBJ1-1,.,.,TGTGCCAGCAGCGTAGCTCTCTACCCGGGGATAGGCACTGAAGCTTTCTTT,CASSVALYPGIGTEAFF
TRBV30,TRBJ1-2,few,TRBD1,TGTGCCTGGTTAACAGGGGGCAGTGGCTACACCTTC,CAWLTGGSGYTF
TRBV14,TRBJ2-7,.,TRBD1,TGTGCCAGCAGCCCATGGGGACAGAACTCCTACGAGCAGTACTTC,CASSPWGQNSYEQYF
TRBV27,TRBJ2-1,once,.,TGTGCCAGCAGTTCAGGGATCGATGAGCAGTTCTTC,CASSSGIDEQFF
TRBV5-5,TRBJ1-4,.,.,TGTGCCAGCAGCTTCAGGGCTGATGAAAAACTGTTTTTT,CASSFRADEKLFF
TRBV11-2,TRBJ1-2,.,.,TGTGCCAGCAGCTTGATGATGCAGTATGGCTACACCTTC,CASSLMMQYGYTF
TRBV6-6,TRBJ1-2,.,.,TGTGCCAGCAGTCTAAATGGGGGGGTCTCAGACCCCTATGGCTACACCTTC,CASSLNGGVSDPYGYTF
TRBV5-6,TRBJ2-2,few,.,TGTGCCAGCAGCTTGGACCTGGGGAGCACCGGGGAGCTGTTTTTT,CASSLDLGSTGELFF
TRBV6-4,TRBJ1-6,.,TRBD1,TGTGCCAGCAGATCCGGGACAGGGGGTTCACCCCTCCACTTT,CASRSGTGGSPLHF
TRBV27,TRBJ2-7,few,TRBD2,TGTGCCAGCAGTTTGGACAGCGGGGGGGCGTTCGAGCAGTACTTC,CASSLDSGGAFEQYF
TRBV6-1,TRBJ1-3,.,.,TGTGCCAGCAGTGAAGCGGGGGGCTCTGGAAACACCATATATTTT,CASSEAGGSGNTIYF
TRBV7-6,TRBJ1-3,.,.,TGTGCCAGCAGCTGGCCTGGGGCGACTGGAAACACCATATATTTT,CASSWPGATGNTIYF
TRBV7-9,TRBJ2-3,.,.,TGTGCCAGCAGCGCGAGGGTCACTAAAACAGGGAGCACAGATACGCAGTATTTT,CASSARVTKTGSTDTQYF